What follows are 12 T cell receptor beta chains derived from one specimen sequenced in a study of early T cells in non-severe SARS-CoV-2 infection. TCRdb processed the 5' RACE reads anew with MiXCR; each CDR3 protein has one entry. The sample has tens of thousands of distinct CDR3 sequences; 3.5% to 5% are singletons. The material sequenced was whole blood. Receptors originate from an adult who was a healthcare worker with PCR-confirmed SARS-CoV-2 infection or an uninfected control (not recorded which).

The table lists this clonotype with many counts. This chain links TRBV7-9 with TRBJ1-3; D unclear. Trimming took off 8 bases at V and 0 bases at J, with 14 bases between the two ends. The CDR3 contains 15 residues. Germline values: CDR1 SEHNR, CDR2 FQNEAQ (reference sequence). CDR3 coding DNA: TGTGCCAGCGAGGGCGTAGCCTACTCTGGAAACACCATATATTTT. It codes for CASEGVAYSGNTIYF.

This clonotype came up many times. The chain couples TRBV10-3 to TRBJ2-2; no clear D gene. CDR3 length: 16 residues. The V gene's germline CDR1 is ENHRY and CDR2 SYGVKD. The V gene lost 0 bases and the J gene lost 1 base, with 9 bases spanning the gap. The CDR3 here is CAISESQQRNTGELFF. The CDR3 nucleotides are TGTGCCATCAGTGAGTCGCAACAACGGAACACCGGGGAGCTGTTTTTT.

This clonotype was seen at least ten times. The genes are TRBV6-5 and TRBJ2-1; weak D call: TRBD2 (5 bases). The CDR3 loop spans 16 amino acids. The V gene's germline CDR1 is MNHEY and CDR2 SVGAGI. The V end lost 4 bases, the J end lost 3 bases, and 16 bases lay between the germline ends. The CDR3 region is CASSSGSSTLYNEQFF. In DNA, the CDR3 is TGTGCCAGCAGTTCGGGGTCCTCGACCCTCTACAATGAGCAGTTCTTC.

This clonotype was recorded many times. The chain uses TRBV11-3 and TRBJ2-3; possibly TRBD1 for D (6 bases). Germline CDR1 reads SGHNT; CDR2 reads YENEEA. The germline V and J ends were trimmed by 3 bases and 0 bases, with 10 bases remaining between them. This CDR3 is 15 amino acids long. The CDR3 DNA sequence: TGTGCCAGCAGCTTCGGTGGGGGCAGCACAGATACGCAGTATTTT. Translated: CASSFGGGSTDTQYF.

In its sample, this clonotype was seen a few times. The chain uses TRBV18 and TRBJ1-6; D gene ambiguous. Looked up from germline, CDR1 is KGHSH and CDR2 is LQKENI. The V end lost 1 base, the J end lost 6 bases, and 13 bases lay between the germline ends. The CDR3 loop spans 16 amino acids. CDR3: CASSPLWTSSNSPLHF. In nucleotides, the CDR3 is TGTGCCAGCTCACCACTTTGGACCAGCAGTAATTCACCCCTCCACTTT.

This clonotype showed up many times. V is TRBV7-9 and J is TRBJ2-4, with 8 bases identical to TRBD2. Germline CDR1 SEHNR, CDR2 FQNEAQ (reference sequence). The length of the CDR3 is 15 residues. With V trimmed by 5 bases and J by 0 bases, 3 bases remained unmatched. CDR3 nucleotides: TGTGCCAGCAGCAGCGGGGGTTCAGCCAAAAACATTCAGTACTTC. Residues: CASSSGGSAKNIQYF.

This clonotype was observed many times. The rearrangement links TRBV20-1 to TRBJ1-2, with 8 positions matching TRBD1. The trim removed 6 bases at V and 6 bases at J, leaving 6 bases unmatched. This CDR3 has 12 residues. CDR1 is DFQATT and CDR2 is SNEGSKA in the germline V gene (reference sequence). The CDR3 region is CSATGGNNGYTF. CDR3 nucleotide sequence: TGCAGTGCCACAGGGGGGAATAATGGCTACACCTTC.

The sample holds many counts of this clonotype. V is TRBV6-2 or TRBV6-3 and J is TRBJ2-5; D might be TRBD2 (6 bases). Germline CDR1 is MNHEY and CDR2 is SVGEGT. V lost 5 bases to trimming and J lost 2 bases, with 9 bases between them. This CDR3 is 13 amino acids long. In DNA form, the CDR3 reads TGTGCCAGCAGTCCGGGAGCACAAGAGACCCAGTACTTC. It specifies CASSPGAQETQYF.

This clonotype was seen ten or more times. V usage is TRBV12-5 and J usage is TRBJ2-3, with 7 bases aligning to TRBD2. This CDR3 has 15 residues. V was pared by 5 bases and J by 4 bases, with 9 bases of the junction left unmatched. Germline CDR1 is LGHNT and CDR2 is FRNRAP. In nucleotides, the CDR3 is TGTGCTAGTGGTCTCTCCGGGACTACTGCAGATACGCAGTATTTT. This sequence encodes CASGLSGTTADTQYF.

This clonotype has at least ten counts. This chain connects TRBV20-1 to TRBJ2-7; D tentatively reads TRBD1 or TRBD2 (5 bases each). V was cut by 4 bases and J by 1 base, with 11 bases left in between. The length of the CDR3 is 13 residues. Germline V CDR1 and CDR2: DFQATT, SNEGSKA (reference sequence). This CDR3 is CSATGTASYEQYF. CDR3 nucleotide sequence: TGCAGTGCTACCGGGACCGCTTCCTACGAGCAGTACTTC.

This clonotype was seen ten or more times. The J gene is TRBJ2-5, the V gene TRBV11-2, with D possibly matching TRBD1 (6 bases). Trimming took 5 bases from V and 2 from J, leaving 9 bases between them. CDR1 and CDR2 from the germline V gene are SGHAT and FQNNGV. This CDR3 has 13 residues. The CDR3 loop is CASSRTVQETQYF. Here the CDR3 DNA reads TGTGCCAGCAGCAGGACAGTACAAGAGACCCAGTACTTC.

The gene calls are TRBV10-3 and TRBJ2-3, with TRBD1 identical over 8 bases. This CDR3 contains 15 residues. J gave up 4 bases and V 2 bases, and 5 bases lay outside the gene matches. The V gene's germline CDR1 is ENHRY and CDR2 SYGVKD. CDR3 DNA sequence: TGTGCCATCAGTGAGCCGGACAGGGCGTCAGATACGCAGTATTTT. As protein: CAISEPDRASDTQYF.